This TCR beta chain was obtained from a study of control samples from healthy donors and cancer patients. V gave up 6 bases and J gave up 4 bases, with 6 bases separating them. Per germline, CDR1 MNHEY and CDR2 SVGAGI. CDR3 length: 11 residues. Generated by immunoSEQ multiplex PCR, the TCRdb table keeps only in-frame clones and is missing some. The sample consists of approximately 210,000 clones, about 90% of them appearing once. This clonotype was obtained from a man aged 30-40 years in good health. The chain uses TRBV6-5 and TRBJ1-2; no clear D gene. Sequencing was performed on blood. CDR3: CASRLGYGYTF. CDR3 sequence (DNA): TGTGCCAGCAGGCTAGGCTATGGCTACACCTTC.